This is a list of T cell receptor beta chains from one sample in a study of response to subunit inactivated influenza vaccine. From the RT-PCR reads, TCRdb called clonotypes with MiXCR, one entry per CDR3 protein. Of about 580,000 distinct CDR3 sequences in the sample, around 15% were seen once. The input for sequencing was PBMCs from blood, taken about 11 days after vaccination. The receptors derive from a man between 50 and 59 years old who received an inactivated influenza vaccine. The CDR3 runs from the conserved cysteine through the conserved F or W. D genes are given only for firm matches. A row's size may be missing; if present it is once, few, many or a size class.

clone size: .; V gene: TRBV7-3; D gene: .; J gene: TRBJ2-1; CDR3 DNA: TGTGCCAGCAGCTTAACCCGGAACGACAATGAGCAGTTCTTC; CDR3 protein: CASSLTRNDNEQFF
clone size: few; V gene: TRBV7-6; D gene: TRBD1; J gene: TRBJ1-4; CDR3 DNA: TGTGCCAGCAGCTCACTGCCTAGTACCGGGACAGGTCCTAATGAAAAACTGTTTTTT; CDR3 protein: CASSSLPSTGTGPNEKLFF
clone size: .; V gene: TRBV6-2/TRBV6-3; D gene: TRBD1; J gene: TRBJ2-7; CDR3 DNA: TGTGCCAGCAGTTACGATGAACTTGAGGGGACAGGGGCCGAGCAGTACTTC; CDR3 protein: CASSYDELEGTGAEQYF
clone size: .; V gene: TRBV4-3; D gene: TRBD2; J gene: TRBJ2-1; CDR3 DNA: TGCGCCAGCAGCCAATCACTAGCGGCAAATGAGCAGTTCTTC; CDR3 protein: CASSQSLAANEQFF
clone size: .; V gene: TRBV18; D gene: TRBD1; J gene: TRBJ2-7; CDR3 DNA: TGTGCCAGCTCACGAGTCCTCCCGGGACAGGGGTACGAGCAGTACTTC; CDR3 protein: CASSRVLPGQGYEQYF
clone size: many; V gene: TRBV27; D gene: .; J gene: TRBJ2-3; CDR3 DNA: TGTGCCAGCAGTTTATTAGCTTCCATCATGGAGCGCACAGATACGCAGTATTTT; CDR3 protein: CASSLLASIMERTDTQYF
clone size: .; V gene: TRBV20-1; D gene: TRBD2; J gene: TRBJ2-7; CDR3 DNA: TGCAGTGCTAGCGAGCGGGAGCACTCCTACGAGCAGTACTTC; CDR3 protein: CSASEREHSYEQYF
clone size: many; V gene: TRBV7-8; D gene: TRBD2; J gene: TRBJ2-1; CDR3 DNA: TGTGCCAGCAGCTTCCCGACTAGCGGGGGTCGCTACAATGAGCAGTTCTTC; CDR3 protein: CASSFPTSGGRYNEQFF
clone size: few; V gene: TRBV11-1; D gene: .; J gene: TRBJ2-5; CDR3 DNA: TGTGCCAGCAGCTTTCCAGGCTTCCAAGAGACCCAGTACTTC; CDR3 protein: CASSFPGFQETQYF
clone size: few; V gene: TRBV27; D gene: .; J gene: TRBJ2-6; CDR3 DNA: TGTGCCAGCAGTCCCGGGACGGCCGGGGCCAACGTCCTGACTTTC; CDR3 protein: CASSPGTAGANVLTF
clone size: .; V gene: TRBV20-1; D gene: .; J gene: TRBJ1-1; CDR3 DNA: TGCAGTGCTAGAGATTTGAGGTATGGAGGCACTGAAGCTTTCTTT; CDR3 protein: CSARDLRYGGTEAFF
clone size: many; V gene: TRBV10-3; D gene: .; J gene: TRBJ1-1; CDR3 DNA: TGTGCCATCAGTGCACGGGGGAACACTGAAGCTTTCTTT; CDR3 protein: CAISARGNTEAFF
clone size: .; V gene: TRBV5-5; D gene: TRBD2; J gene: TRBJ2-3; CDR3 DNA: TGTGCCAGCAGCTTGGTGGCTAGCGGGGGGAGCACAGATACGCAGTATTTT; CDR3 protein: CASSLVASGGSTDTQYF
clone size: .; V gene: TRBV7-2; D gene: .; J gene: TRBJ2-3; CDR3 DNA: TGTGCCAGCAGCCCGCCGGGTGGGTGGGTTGAGCAGTATTTT; CDR3 protein: CASSPPGGWVEQYF
clone size: few; V gene: TRBV5-1; D gene: TRBD1; J gene: TRBJ2-7; CDR3 DNA: TGCGCCAGCAGCTTGGCTGGACAGGGGGACGAGCAGTACTTC; CDR3 protein: CASSLAGQGDEQYF
clone size: once; V gene: TRBV24-1; D gene: .; J gene: TRBJ2-2; CDR3 DNA: TGTGCCACCACTGTGCCCGCGAACACCGGGGAGCTGTTTTTT; CDR3 protein: CATTVPANTGELFF
clone size: .; V gene: TRBV15; D gene: .; J gene: TRBJ1-6; CDR3 DNA: TGTGCCACCAGCAGAGATCCCCGACCGGGCCGTAATTCACCCCTCCACTTT; CDR3 protein: CATSRDPRPGRNSPLHF
clone size: few; V gene: TRBV20-1; D gene: .; J gene: TRBJ2-2; CDR3 DNA: TGCAGTGCTAGAGAGGGGGGGCGCACCGGGGAGCTGTTTTTT; CDR3 protein: CSAREGGRTGELFF
clone size: .; V gene: TRBV11-1; D gene: TRBD2; J gene: TRBJ2-5; CDR3 DNA: TGTGCCAGCAGCGGGCCCCTCCGACTAGCGGGGTTACAAGAGACCCAGTACTTC; CDR3 protein: CASSGPLRLAGLQETQYF
clone size: .; V gene: TRBV3-1; D gene: .; J gene: TRBJ2-3; CDR3 DNA: TGTGCCAGCTCCCAAGATTGGAACCGGGCCCCCTATGGGGATACGCAGTATTTT; CDR3 protein: CASSQDWNRAPYGDTQYF
clone size: few; V gene: TRBV28; D gene: .; J gene: TRBJ2-1; CDR3 DNA: TGTGCCAGCAGTTCCGGGGGAAACAATGAGCAGTTCTTC; CDR3 protein: CASSSGGNNEQFF
clone size: once; V gene: TRBV6-2/TRBV6-3; D gene: .; J gene: TRBJ2-3; CDR3 DNA: TGTGCCAGCAGATCCCTACGACTAGCAGATACGCAGTATTTT; CDR3 protein: CASRSLRLADTQYF
clone size: .; V gene: TRBV7-2; D gene: TRBD1; J gene: TRBJ2-7; CDR3 DNA: TGTGCCAGCAGCGCCGGGACAGGAAACGAGCAGTACTTC; CDR3 protein: CASSAGTGNEQYF
clone size: .; V gene: TRBV5-6; D gene: TRBD2; J gene: TRBJ2-5; CDR3 DNA: TGTGCCAGCAGCTTGACTAGCGGGAGTTTTGGGGAGACCCAGTACTTC; CDR3 protein: CASSLTSGSFGETQYF
clone size: many; V gene: TRBV20-1; D gene: .; J gene: TRBJ2-5; CDR3 DNA: TGCAGTGCTATTACGACAGGCCTGCAAGAGACCCAGTACTTC; CDR3 protein: CSAITTGLQETQYF
clone size: few; V gene: TRBV28; D gene: .; J gene: TRBJ1-2; CDR3 DNA: TGTGCCAGCAGTTTAGTGGGGTGGAACTATGGCTACACCTTC; CDR3 protein: CASSLVGWNYGYTF
clone size: .; V gene: TRBV7-9; D gene: .; J gene: TRBJ2-3; CDR3 DNA: TGTGCCAGCACCAACCTCGGAGTTACAGATACGCAGTATTTT; CDR3 protein: CASTNLGVTDTQYF
clone size: few; V gene: TRBV7-8; D gene: TRBD1; J gene: TRBJ2-3; CDR3 DNA: TGTGCCAGCAGCTCCCCGGGACAGATGACAGATACGCAGTATTTT; CDR3 protein: CASSSPGQMTDTQYF
clone size: .; V gene: TRBV7-2; D gene: TRBD1; J gene: TRBJ1-1; CDR3 DNA: TGTGCCAGCAGCTTCCGGGTACAGGGGATGGAAGCTTTCTTT; CDR3 protein: CASSFRVQGMEAFF
clone size: .; V gene: TRBV6-2/TRBV6-3; D gene: TRBD1; J gene: TRBJ2-1; CDR3 DNA: TGTGCCAGCAGTTACTCGTTACAGGGGGCGCGCAATGAGCAGTTCTTC; CDR3 protein: CASSYSLQGARNEQFF
clone size: .; V gene: TRBV29-1; D gene: TRBD1; J gene: TRBJ2-3; CDR3 DNA: TGCAGCGTTGGACAGGGTTTTGATACGCAGTATTTT; CDR3 protein: CSVGQGFDTQYF
clone size: .; V gene: TRBV7-2; D gene: .; J gene: TRBJ2-5; CDR3 DNA: TGTGCCAGCAGCTCCTACTCGTCGCAGACCCAGTACTTC; CDR3 protein: CASSSYSSQTQYF
clone size: .; V gene: TRBV6-2/TRBV6-3; D gene: .; J gene: TRBJ2-3; CDR3 DNA: TGTGCCAGCAGTTGGAGTCTTTACCCGGTGCCCTCAGATACGCAGTATTTT; CDR3 protein: CASSWSLYPVPSDTQYF
clone size: few; V gene: TRBV7-9; D gene: .; J gene: TRBJ1-3; CDR3 DNA: TGTGCCAGCAGCTTACTTGAGGGGGCTGGAAACACCATATATTTT; CDR3 protein: CASSLLEGAGNTIYF
clone size: .; V gene: TRBV7-2; D gene: TRBD1; J gene: TRBJ2-7; CDR3 DNA: TGTGCCAGCAGCTTAGGTCGTAGGACAGGGAACCACGAGCAGTACTTC; CDR3 protein: CASSLGRRTGNHEQYF
clone size: .; V gene: TRBV6-5; D gene: .; J gene: TRBJ2-7; CDR3 DNA: TGTGCCAGCAGTTACTCGGGGGGTAACCCCTACGAGCAGTACTTC; CDR3 protein: CASSYSGGNPYEQYF
clone size: .; V gene: TRBV5-1; D gene: TRBD1; J gene: TRBJ2-7; CDR3 DNA: TGCGCCAGCAGCGGACAGGTGGCGGGCTACGAGCAGTACTTC; CDR3 protein: CASSGQVAGYEQYF